The rows below give T cell receptor beta chains drawn from one sample of a study of cytomegalovirus exposure and HLA in healthy donors. Profiling relied on immunoSEQ multiplex PCR, and the TCRdb table lists in-frame clones only, not all of them. Counted here are around 140,000 clones, 70% to 80% occurring once; the ten biggest clones make up roughly 1%. Sequencing was performed on PBMCs. Receptor source: a woman aged 55 to 70 in good health and CMV-seronegative. CDR3s include the opening cysteine and the closing phenylalanine or tryptophan. The order of the fields is V gene, CDR3 length, D gene, clone size, J gene, CDR3 DNA, CDR3 protein. D genes are given only for firm matches. A row's size may be missing; if present it is once, few, many or a size class.

V: TRBV5-1
length: 17
D: TRBD2
size: .
J: TRBJ2-5
DNA: TGCGCCAGCAGCTCCCCAACTAGCGGGCTCGGTGCTTTGGAGCAGTACTTC
CDR3: CASSSPTSGLGALEQYF

V: TRBV7-8
length: 13
D: .
size: few
J: TRBJ2-7
DNA: TGTGCCAGCAGCTTAGCCATCTCCTACGAGCAGTACTTC
CDR3: CASSLAISYEQYF

V: TRBV19
length: 15
D: TRBD1
size: .
J: TRBJ1-2
DNA: TGTGCCAGTAGTATAGATCGGGACAGGGGTTATGGCTACACCTTC
CDR3: CASSIDRDRGYGYTF

V: TRBV19
length: 19
D: TRBD2
size: .
J: TRBJ2-1
DNA: TGTGCCAGTAGGGAGAGACTAGCGGGATATTCTAGTTCCTACAATGAGCAGTTCTTC
CDR3: CASRERLAGYSSSYNEQFF

V: TRBV9
length: 15
D: .
size: .
J: TRBJ2-3
DNA: TGTGCCAGCAGCGTAGTTAGCGGAAGCACAGATACGCAGTATTTT
CDR3: CASSVVSGSTDTQYF

V: TRBV7-6
length: 18
D: TRBD2
size: .
J: TRBJ2-7
DNA: TGTGCCAGCAGCCCCGGTAGTAGCGGGAACCCTAGCTCCTACGAGCAGTACTTC
CDR3: CASSPGSSGNPSSYEQYF

V: TRBV2
length: 15
D: TRBD1
size: .
J: TRBJ2-4
DNA: TGTGCCAGCATTGCAGGGGGATTTAGGGAAAACATTCAGTACTTC
CDR3: CASIAGGFRENIQYF

V: TRBV28
length: 14
D: .
size: .
J: TRBJ1-2
DNA: TGTGCCAGCAGAGTCAGGGCCCTAGACTATGGCTACACCTTC
CDR3: CASRVRALDYGYTF

V: TRBV10-1
length: 15
D: .
size: .
J: TRBJ2-3
DNA: TGCGCCAGCAGTGATGGTCCCCTAAGCACAGATACGCAGTATTTT
CDR3: CASSDGPLSTDTQYF

V: TRBV5-1
length: 14
D: .
size: .
J: TRBJ1-1
DNA: TGCGCCAGCAGCTTGGGGACAAGGAACACTGAAGCTTTCTTT
CDR3: CASSLGTRNTEAFF

V: TRBV7-3
length: 15
D: TRBD1
size: .
J: TRBJ2-2
DNA: TGTGCCAGCAGCCTGGGACAGGGGAAGACGGGGGAGCTGTTTTTT
CDR3: CASSLGQGKTGELFF

V: TRBV4-1
length: 12
D: .
size: few
J: TRBJ2-3
DNA: TGCGCCAGCAGCCTAAGCACAGATACGCAGTATTTT
CDR3: CASSLSTDTQYF

V: TRBV5-1
length: 14
D: TRBD1
size: once
J: TRBJ1-1
DNA: TGCGCCAGCAGCACCCAGGGGGCTGGAACTGAAGCTTTCTTT
CDR3: CASSTQGAGTEAFF

V: TRBV28
length: 15
D: .
size: few
J: TRBJ1-1
DNA: TGTGCCAGCAGTTCACATAACCCGGGAAACACTGAAGCTTTCTTT
CDR3: CASSSHNPGNTEAFF

V: TRBV28
length: 13
D: .
size: .
J: TRBJ1-6
DNA: TGTGCCAGCAGTCCCTCCGGGGGGATGCCCCTCCACTTT
CDR3: CASSPSGGMPLHF

V: TRBV28
length: 11
D: .
size: .
J: TRBJ2-7
DNA: TGTGCCAGCTCCTCAGGGTGGGAGCAGTACTTC
CDR3: CASSSGWEQYF

V: TRBV29-1
length: 14
D: TRBD1
size: .
J: TRBJ1-1
DNA: TGCAGCGCTATTCGGACAGGGTTGAACACTGAAGCTTTCTTT
CDR3: CSAIRTGLNTEAFF

V: TRBV10-3
length: 12
D: .
size: .
J: TRBJ1-1
DNA: TGTGCCATCAGTGAGTTTACAGGGGAAGCTTTCTTT
CDR3: CAISEFTGEAFF

V: TRBV10-1
length: 14
D: TRBD2
size: .
J: TRBJ2-3
DNA: TGCGCCAGCAGTGATAGCGGGGGGACAGATACGCAGTATTTT
CDR3: CASSDSGGTDTQYF

V: TRBV28
length: 14
D: TRBD1
size: once
J: TRBJ2-5
DNA: TGTGCCAGCATCCTAGGGGGCGCGGGTGAGACCCAGTACTTC
CDR3: CASILGGAGETQYF

V: TRBV19
length: 14
D: .
size: .
J: TRBJ2-3
DNA: TGTGCCAGTAGGTCACAGCAAAGCACAGATACGCAGTATTTT
CDR3: CASRSQQSTDTQYF

V: TRBV10-3
length: 13
D: TRBD1
size: .
J: TRBJ1-2
DNA: TGTGCCATCGGGGACAGTGCTTTACTCGGCTACACCTTC
CDR3: CAIGDSALLGYTF

V: TRBV28
length: 12
D: .
size: .
J: TRBJ2-7
DNA: TGTGCCAGCAGCTACGGGACTTACGAGCAGTACTTC
CDR3: CASSYGTYEQYF

V: TRBV28
length: 15
D: .
size: .
J: TRBJ1-5
DNA: TGTGCCAGCAGTTTTCCTCGGGATTGGACTCAGCCCCAGCATTTT
CDR3: CASSFPRDWTQPQHF

V: TRBV10-3
length: 16
D: TRBD1
size: few
J: TRBJ2-5
DNA: TGTGCCATCAGTGAGCCACAGGGACAGTGGGAAGAGACCCAGTACTTC
CDR3: CAISEPQGQWEETQYF

V: TRBV7-9
length: 13
D: TRBD2
size: .
J: TRBJ2-5
DNA: TGTGCCAGCAGCTTAAGCGGGGGGGAGACCCAGTACTTC
CDR3: CASSLSGGETQYF

V: TRBV11-2
length: 14
D: .
size: .
J: TRBJ2-5
DNA: TGTGCCAGCAGCACTCCCTGGACAGAAGAGACCCAGTACTTC
CDR3: CASSTPWTEETQYF

V: TRBV7-2
length: 14
D: TRBD2
size: .
J: TRBJ2-1
DNA: TGTGCCAGCAGCTTAGTTGGGACTAGCAGCGAGCAGTTCTTC
CDR3: CASSLVGTSSEQFF

V: TRBV27
length: 17
D: TRBD1
size: .
J: TRBJ1-5
DNA: TGTGCCAGCAGTTTTAGCCGGGACAGGGGGCTTGGTCAGCCCCAGCATTTT
CDR3: CASSFSRDRGLGQPQHF

V: TRBV7-8
length: 16
D: TRBD1
size: .
J: TRBJ2-7
DNA: TGTGCCAGCAGTCCAACCCCGGGACAGGGGAGACTCGAGCAGTACTTC
CDR3: CASSPTPGQGRLEQYF

V: TRBV11-2
length: 15
D: .
size: .
J: TRBJ1-2
DNA: TGTGCCAGCAGCCTCGCGGCTTCCTCTCTCATGGGCTACACCTTC
CDR3: CASSLAASSLMGYTF

V: TRBV18
length: 13
D: .
size: .
J: TRBJ1-6
DNA: TGTGCCGGCCACTCGCAGGGGAATTCACCCCTCCACTTT
CDR3: CAGHSQGNSPLHF

V: TRBV5-6
length: 15
D: TRBD2
size: .
J: TRBJ2-3
DNA: TGTGCCAGCAGCCAGGCGGCGGGGGGGCCAGATACGCAGTATTTT
CDR3: CASSQAAGGPDTQYF

V: TRBV5-1
length: 17
D: TRBD1
size: .
J: TRBJ2-2
DNA: TGCGCCAGCAGCTTGTCAGGGGGCGCGGGCGGATCCGGGGAGCTGTTTTTT
CDR3: CASSLSGGAGGSGELFF

V: TRBV4-2
length: 17
D: TRBD2
size: few
J: TRBJ2-7
DNA: TGTGCCAGCAGCCAAAATCCGGCGGGAGCCGGGGGGTACGAGCAGTACTTC
CDR3: CASSQNPAGAGGYEQYF

V: TRBV12-5
length: 17
D: TRBD2
size: .
J: TRBJ2-3
DNA: TGTGCTAGTGGTTTGGGGGCCCTAGCGGGAGGTAGAGATACGCAGTATTTT
CDR3: CASGLGALAGGRDTQYF

V: TRBV7-9
length: 16
D: TRBD2
size: .
J: TRBJ2-1
DNA: TGTGCCAGCAGCTTAGATTGGGGGACGGGAGGACATGAGCAGTTCTTC
CDR3: CASSLDWGTGGHEQFF

V: TRBV4-1
length: 17
D: .
size: .
J: TRBJ1-3
DNA: TGCGCCAGCACCCCCTTGGACAGTTTTCTCTCTGGAAACACCATATATTTT
CDR3: CASTPLDSFLSGNTIYF

V: TRBV6-1
length: 13
D: TRBD2
size: .
J: TRBJ2-5
DNA: TGTGCCAGCAGTGACCTGGGAGGGGAGACCCAGTACTTC
CDR3: CASSDLGGETQYF

V: TRBV7-3
length: 15
D: .
size: once
J: TRBJ1-6
DNA: TGTGCCAGCAGCTTAACAGGGAGTAGTAATTCACCCCTCCACTTT
CDR3: CASSLTGSSNSPLHF

V: TRBV28
length: 14
D: .
size: once
J: TRBJ1-4
DNA: TGTGCCAGCAGTTCTAGGGGTCTGGGTGAAAAACTGTTTTTT
CDR3: CASSSRGLGEKLFF